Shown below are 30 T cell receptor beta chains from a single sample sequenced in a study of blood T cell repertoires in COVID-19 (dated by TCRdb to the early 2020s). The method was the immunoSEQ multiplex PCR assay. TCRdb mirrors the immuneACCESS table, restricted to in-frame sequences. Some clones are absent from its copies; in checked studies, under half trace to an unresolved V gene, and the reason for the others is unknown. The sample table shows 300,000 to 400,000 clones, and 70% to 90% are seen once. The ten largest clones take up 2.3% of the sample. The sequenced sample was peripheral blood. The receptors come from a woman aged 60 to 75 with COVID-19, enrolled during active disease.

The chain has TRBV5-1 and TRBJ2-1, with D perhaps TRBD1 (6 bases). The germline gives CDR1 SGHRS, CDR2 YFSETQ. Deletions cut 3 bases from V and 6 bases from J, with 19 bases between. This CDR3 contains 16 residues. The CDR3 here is CASSSEQGTGSNEQFF. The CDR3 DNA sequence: TGCGCCAGCAGCTCGGAACAGGGTACTGGGTCCAATGAGCAGTTCTTC.

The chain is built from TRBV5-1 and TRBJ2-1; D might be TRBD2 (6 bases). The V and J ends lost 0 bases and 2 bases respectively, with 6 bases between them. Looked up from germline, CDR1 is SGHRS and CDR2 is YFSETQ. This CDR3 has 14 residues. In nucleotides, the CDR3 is TGCGCCAGCAGCTTGGCGGGGGCCTACAATGAGCAGTTCTTC. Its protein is CASSLAGAYNEQFF.

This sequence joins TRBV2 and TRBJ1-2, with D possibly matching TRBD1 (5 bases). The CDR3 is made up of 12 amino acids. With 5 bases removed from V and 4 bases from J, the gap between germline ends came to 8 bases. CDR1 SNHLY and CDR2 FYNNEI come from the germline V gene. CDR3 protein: CASSPDSYGYTF. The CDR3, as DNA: TGTGCCAGCAGTCCAGACAGCTATGGCTACACCTTC.

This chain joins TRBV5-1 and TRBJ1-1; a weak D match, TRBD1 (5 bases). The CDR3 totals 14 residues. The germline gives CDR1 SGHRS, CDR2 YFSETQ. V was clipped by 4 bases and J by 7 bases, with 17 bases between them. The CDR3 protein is CASSPTTASYEAFF. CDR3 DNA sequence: TGCGCCAGCAGCCCAACGACAGCCTCTTATGAAGCTTTCTTT. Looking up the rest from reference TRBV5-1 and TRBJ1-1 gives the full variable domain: KAGVTQTPRYLIKTRGQQVTLSCSPISGHRSVSWYQQTPGQGLQFLFEYFSETQRNKGNFPGRFSGRQFSNSRSEMNVSTLELGDSALYLCASSPTTASYEAFFGQGTRLTVV.

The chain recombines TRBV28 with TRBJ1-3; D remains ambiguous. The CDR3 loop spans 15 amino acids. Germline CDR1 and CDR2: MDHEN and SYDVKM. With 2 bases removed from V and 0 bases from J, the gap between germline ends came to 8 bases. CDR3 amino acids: CASSLPGSSGNTIYF. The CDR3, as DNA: TGTGCCAGCAGTTTACCGGGGAGCTCTGGAAACACCATATATTTT.

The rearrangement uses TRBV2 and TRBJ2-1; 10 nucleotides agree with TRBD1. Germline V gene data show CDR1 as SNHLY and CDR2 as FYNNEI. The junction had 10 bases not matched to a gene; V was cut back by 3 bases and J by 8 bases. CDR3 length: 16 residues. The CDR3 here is CASSDETGGEWDEQFF. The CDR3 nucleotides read TGTGCCAGCAGTGATGAGACAGGGGGCGAATGGGATGAGCAGTTCTTC.

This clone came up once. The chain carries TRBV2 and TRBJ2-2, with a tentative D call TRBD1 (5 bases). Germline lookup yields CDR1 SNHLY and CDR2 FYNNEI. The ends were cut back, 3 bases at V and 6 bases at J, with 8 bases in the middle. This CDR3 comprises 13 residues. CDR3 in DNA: TGTGCCAGCAGTGACTGGGGCCCCGGGGAGCTGTTTTTT. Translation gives CASSDWGPGELFF.

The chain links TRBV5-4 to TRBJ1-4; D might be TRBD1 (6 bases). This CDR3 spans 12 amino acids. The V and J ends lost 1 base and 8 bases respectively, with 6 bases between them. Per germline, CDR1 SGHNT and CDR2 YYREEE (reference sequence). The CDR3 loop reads CASSLRGEKLFF. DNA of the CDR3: TGTGCCAGCAGCTTGAGGGGGGAAAAACTGTTTTTT. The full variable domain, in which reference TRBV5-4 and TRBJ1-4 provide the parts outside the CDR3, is ETGVTQSPTHLIKTRGQQVTLRCSSQSGHNTVSWYQQALGQGPQFIFQYYREEENGRGNFPPRFSGLQFPNYSSELNVNALELDDSALYLCASSLRGEKLFFGSGTQLSVL.

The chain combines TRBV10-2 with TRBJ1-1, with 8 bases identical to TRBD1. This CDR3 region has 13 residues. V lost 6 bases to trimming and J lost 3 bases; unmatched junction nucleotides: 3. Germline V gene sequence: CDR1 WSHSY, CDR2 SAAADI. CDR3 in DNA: TGCGCCAGCAGGGGACAGGAGTACACTGAAGCTTTCTTT. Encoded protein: CASRGQEYTEAFF.

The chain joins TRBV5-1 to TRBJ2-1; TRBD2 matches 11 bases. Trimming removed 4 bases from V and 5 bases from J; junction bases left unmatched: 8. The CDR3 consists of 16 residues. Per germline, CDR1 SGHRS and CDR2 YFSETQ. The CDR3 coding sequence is TGCGCCAGCAGCGGGACTAGCGGCCACAAGAACAATGAGCAGTTCTTC. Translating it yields CASSGTSGHKNNEQFF.

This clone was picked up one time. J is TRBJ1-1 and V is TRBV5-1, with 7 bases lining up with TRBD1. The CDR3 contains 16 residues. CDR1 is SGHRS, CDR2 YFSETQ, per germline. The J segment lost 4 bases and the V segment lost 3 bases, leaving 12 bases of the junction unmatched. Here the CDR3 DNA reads TGCGCCAGCAGCTCACAGGGGTCCCGCGTGGGCACTGAAGCTTTCTTT. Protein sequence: CASSSQGSRVGTEAFF.

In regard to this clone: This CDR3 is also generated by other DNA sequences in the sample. The CDR3 spells CASSTDRGYEQYF. CDR3 DNA sequence: TGTGCCAGTAGTACGGACAGGGGCTACGAGCAGTACTTC. The rearrangement uses TRBV19 and TRBJ2-7, with 9 bases fitting TRBD1. This CDR3 comprises 13 residues. With V trimmed by 4 bases and J by 3 bases, 1 base remained unmatched. CDR1 and CDR2 from the germline V gene are LNHDA and SQIVND (reference sequence). Complete variable domain (other parts from reference TRBV19 and TRBJ2-7): DGGITQSPKYLFRKEGQNVTLSCEQNLNHDAMYWYRQDPGQGLRLIYYSQIVNDFQKGDIAEGYSVSREKKESFPLTVTSAQKNPTAFYLCASSTDRGYEQYFGPGTRLTVT.

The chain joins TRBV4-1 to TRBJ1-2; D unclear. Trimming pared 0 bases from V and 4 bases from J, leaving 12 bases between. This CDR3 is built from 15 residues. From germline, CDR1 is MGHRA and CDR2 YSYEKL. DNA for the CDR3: TGCGCCAGCAGCCAAGACACCGCAGTTCTCTATGGCTACACCTTC. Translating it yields CASSQDTAVLYGYTF.

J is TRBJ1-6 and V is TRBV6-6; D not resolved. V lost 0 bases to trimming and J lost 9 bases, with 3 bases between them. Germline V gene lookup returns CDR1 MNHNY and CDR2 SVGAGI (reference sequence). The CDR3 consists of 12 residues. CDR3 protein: CASSYSLSPLHF. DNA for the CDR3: TGTGCCAGCAGTTACTCTCTTTCACCCCTCCACTTT.

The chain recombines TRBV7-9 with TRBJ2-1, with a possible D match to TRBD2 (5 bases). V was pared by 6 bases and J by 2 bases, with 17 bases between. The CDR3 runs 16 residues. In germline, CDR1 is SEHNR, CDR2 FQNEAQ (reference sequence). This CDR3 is CASSSMRALTYNEQFF. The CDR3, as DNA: TGTGCCAGCAGTTCTATGAGGGCCCTTACCTACAATGAGCAGTTCTTC.

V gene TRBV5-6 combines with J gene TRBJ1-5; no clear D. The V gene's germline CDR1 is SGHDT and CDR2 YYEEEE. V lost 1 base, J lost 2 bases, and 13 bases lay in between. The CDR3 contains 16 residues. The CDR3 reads CASSLFRVAGNQPQHF. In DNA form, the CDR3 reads TGTGCCAGCAGCTTGTTCAGAGTGGCGGGCAATCAGCCCCAGCATTTT.

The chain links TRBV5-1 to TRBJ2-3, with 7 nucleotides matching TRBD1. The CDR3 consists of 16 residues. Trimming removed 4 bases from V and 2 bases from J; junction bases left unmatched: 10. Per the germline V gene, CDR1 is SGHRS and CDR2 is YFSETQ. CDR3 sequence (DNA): TGCGCCAGCAGCACAACAGGGGACCAGTACACAGATACGCAGTATTTT. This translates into CASSTTGDQYTDTQYF. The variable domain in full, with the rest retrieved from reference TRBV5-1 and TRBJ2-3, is KAGVTQTPRYLIKTRGQQVTLSCSPISGHRSVSWYQQTPGQGLQFLFEYFSETQRNKGNFPGRFSGRQFSNSRSEMNVSTLELGDSALYLCASSTTGDQYTDTQYFGPGTRLTVL.

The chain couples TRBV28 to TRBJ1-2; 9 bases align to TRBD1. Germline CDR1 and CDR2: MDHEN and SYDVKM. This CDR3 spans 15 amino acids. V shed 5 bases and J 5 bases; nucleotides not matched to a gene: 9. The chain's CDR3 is CASSLMTGGSYGYTF. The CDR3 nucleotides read TGTGCCAGCAGTCTGATGACAGGGGGGAGTTATGGCTACACCTTC.

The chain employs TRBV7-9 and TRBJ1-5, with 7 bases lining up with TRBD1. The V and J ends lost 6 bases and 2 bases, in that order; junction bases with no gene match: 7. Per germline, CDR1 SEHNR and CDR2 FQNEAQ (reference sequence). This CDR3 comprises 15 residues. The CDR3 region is CASSPTTGGNQPQHF. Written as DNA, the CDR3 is TGTGCCAGCAGTCCGACTACAGGGGGCAATCAGCCCCAGCATTTT. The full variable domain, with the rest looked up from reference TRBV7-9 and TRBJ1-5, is DTGVSQNPRHKITKRGQNVTFRCDPISEHNRLYWYRQTLGQGPEFLTYFQNEAQLEKSRLLSDRFSAERPKGSFSTLEIQRTEQGDSAMYLCASSPTTGGNQPQHFGDGTRLSIL.

This chain's CDR3 is CASSQGTVINQPQHF. The CDR3 bases are TGTGCCAGCAGCCAAGGGACAGTAATCAATCAGCCCCAGCATTTT. The chain combines TRBV3-1 (or the pseudogene TRBV3-2) with TRBJ1-5, with a tentative D call TRBD1 (6 bases). The CDR3 is made up of 15 amino acids. The germline V and J ends were trimmed by 1 base and 3 bases, with 10 bases remaining between them. The germline gives CDR1 LGHDT, CDR2 YNNKEL (reference sequence).

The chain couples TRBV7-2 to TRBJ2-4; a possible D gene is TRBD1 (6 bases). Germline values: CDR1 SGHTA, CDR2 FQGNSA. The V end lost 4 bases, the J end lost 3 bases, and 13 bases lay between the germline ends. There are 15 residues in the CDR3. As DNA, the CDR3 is TGTGCCAGCAGCTCGACCGGGACAAGCAAAAACATTCAGTACTTC. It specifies CASSSTGTSKNIQYF.

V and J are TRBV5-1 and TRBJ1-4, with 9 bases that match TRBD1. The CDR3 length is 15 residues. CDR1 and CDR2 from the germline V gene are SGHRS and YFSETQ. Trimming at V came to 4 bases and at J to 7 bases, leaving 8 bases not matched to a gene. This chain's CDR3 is CASSRGTGPFEKLFF. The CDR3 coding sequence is TGCGCCAGCAGCCGGGGGACAGGGCCCTTTGAAAAACTGTTTTTT.

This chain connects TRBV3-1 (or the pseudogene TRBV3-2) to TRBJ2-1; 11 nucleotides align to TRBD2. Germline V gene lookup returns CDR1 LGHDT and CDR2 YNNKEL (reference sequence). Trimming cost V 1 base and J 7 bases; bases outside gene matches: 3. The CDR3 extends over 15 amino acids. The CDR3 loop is CASSQVSGGANEQFF. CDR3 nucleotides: TGTGCCAGCAGCCAAGTTAGCGGGGGGGCGAATGAGCAGTTCTTC.

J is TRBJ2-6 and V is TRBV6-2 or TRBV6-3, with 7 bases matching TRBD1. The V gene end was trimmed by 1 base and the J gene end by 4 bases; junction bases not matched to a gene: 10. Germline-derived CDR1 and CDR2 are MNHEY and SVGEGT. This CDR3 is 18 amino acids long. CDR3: CASSYLTGISLGANVLTF. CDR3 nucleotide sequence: TGTGCCAGCAGTTACTTGACAGGGATATCTTTGGGGGCCAACGTCCTGACTTTC.

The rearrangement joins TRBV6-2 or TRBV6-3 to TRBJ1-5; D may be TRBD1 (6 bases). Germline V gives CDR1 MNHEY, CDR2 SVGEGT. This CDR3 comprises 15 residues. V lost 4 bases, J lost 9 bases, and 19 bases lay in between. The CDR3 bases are TGTGCCAGCAGTTTCCGGAGGACAGACTCAGGGCCCCAGCATTTT. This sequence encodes CASSFRRTDSGPQHF.

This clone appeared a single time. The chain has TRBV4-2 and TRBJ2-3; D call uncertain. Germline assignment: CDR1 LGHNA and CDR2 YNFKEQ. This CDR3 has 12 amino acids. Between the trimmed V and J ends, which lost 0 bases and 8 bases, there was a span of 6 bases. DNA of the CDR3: TGTGCCAGCAGCCAAGATAGAGGTACGCAGTATTTT. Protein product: CASSQDRGTQYF.

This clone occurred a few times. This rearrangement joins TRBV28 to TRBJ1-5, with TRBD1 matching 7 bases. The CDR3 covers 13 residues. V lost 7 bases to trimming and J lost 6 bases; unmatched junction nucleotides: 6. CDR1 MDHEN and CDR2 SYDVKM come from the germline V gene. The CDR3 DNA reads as TGTGCCAGCATGAGACAGGGCGGTCAGCCCCAGCATTTT. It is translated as CASMRQGGQPQHF.

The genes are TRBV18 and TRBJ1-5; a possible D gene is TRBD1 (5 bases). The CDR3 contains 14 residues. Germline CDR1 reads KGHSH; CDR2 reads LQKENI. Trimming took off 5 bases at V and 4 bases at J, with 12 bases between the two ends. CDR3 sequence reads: CASSAGLGNQPQHF. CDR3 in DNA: TGTGCCAGCTCAGCGGGACTAGGGAATCAGCCCCAGCATTTT. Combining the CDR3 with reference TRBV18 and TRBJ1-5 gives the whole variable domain NAGVMQNPRHLVRRRGQEARLRCSPMKGHSHVYWYRQLPEEGLKFMVYLQKENIIDESGMPKERFSAEFPKEGPSILRIQQVVRGDSAAYFCASSAGLGNQPQHFGDGTRLSIL.

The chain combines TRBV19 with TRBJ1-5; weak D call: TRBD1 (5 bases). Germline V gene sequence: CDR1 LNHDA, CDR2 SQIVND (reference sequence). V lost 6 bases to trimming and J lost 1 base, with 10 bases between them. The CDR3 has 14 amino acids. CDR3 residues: CASRVQGSNQPQHF. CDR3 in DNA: TGTGCCAGTAGGGTTCAGGGCAGCAATCAGCCCCAGCATTTT. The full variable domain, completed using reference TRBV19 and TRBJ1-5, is DGGITQSPKYLFRKEGQNVTLSCEQNLNHDAMYWYRQDPGQGLRLIYYSQIVNDFQKGDIAEGYSVSREKKESFPLTVTSAQKNPTAFYLCASRVQGSNQPQHFGDGTRLSIL.

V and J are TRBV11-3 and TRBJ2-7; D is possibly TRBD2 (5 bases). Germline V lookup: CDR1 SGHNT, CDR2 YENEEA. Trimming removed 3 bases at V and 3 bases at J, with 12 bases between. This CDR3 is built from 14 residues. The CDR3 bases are TGTGCCAGCAGCTTTCACGGGAAGAGCTACGAGCAGTACTTC. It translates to CASSFHGKSYEQYF.